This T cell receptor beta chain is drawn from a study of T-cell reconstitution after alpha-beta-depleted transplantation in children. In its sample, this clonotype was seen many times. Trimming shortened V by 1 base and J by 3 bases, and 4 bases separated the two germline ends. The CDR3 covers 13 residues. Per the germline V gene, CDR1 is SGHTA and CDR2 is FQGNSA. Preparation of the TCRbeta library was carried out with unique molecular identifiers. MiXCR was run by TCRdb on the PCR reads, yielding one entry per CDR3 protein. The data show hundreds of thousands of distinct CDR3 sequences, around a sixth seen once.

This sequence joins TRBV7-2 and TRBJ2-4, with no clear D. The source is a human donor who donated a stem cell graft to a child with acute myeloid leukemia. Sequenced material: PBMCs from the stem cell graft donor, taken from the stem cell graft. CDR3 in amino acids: CASSLGDKNIQYF. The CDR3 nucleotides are TGTGCCAGCAGCTTAGGCGACAAAAACATTCAGTACTTC.